This T cell receptor beta chain emerged from a study of cytomegalovirus exposure and HLA in healthy donors. Researchers ran the PCR with 60 Vbeta and 13 Jbeta primers. Here immunoSEQ multiplex PCR was the method, and the copy in TCRdb shows in-frame clones only, minus some. The sample includes tens of thousands of clones, approximately 78% of them seen just once. The CDR3 extends over 17 amino acids. V lost 0 bases, J lost 4 bases, and 10 bases stayed unmatched. Germline V CDR1 and CDR2: GTSNPN, SVGIG (reference sequence). Study-level results: It is likely that the observed cluster of highly shared sequence variants was a sequencing artifact.

In regard to this clone: As yet, its antigen is unknown.

Sequencing was performed on PBMCs. This clonotype was sampled from a woman in her thirties in good health and CMV-seronegative. The V gene is TRBV30, the J gene TRBJ1-1, with 11 bases fitting TRBD1. This CDR3 is CAWSVGGTGGLVTEAFF. The CDR3 region has the DNA TGTGCCTGGAGTGTAGGGGGGACAGGGGGACTTGTCACTGAAGCTTTCTTT.